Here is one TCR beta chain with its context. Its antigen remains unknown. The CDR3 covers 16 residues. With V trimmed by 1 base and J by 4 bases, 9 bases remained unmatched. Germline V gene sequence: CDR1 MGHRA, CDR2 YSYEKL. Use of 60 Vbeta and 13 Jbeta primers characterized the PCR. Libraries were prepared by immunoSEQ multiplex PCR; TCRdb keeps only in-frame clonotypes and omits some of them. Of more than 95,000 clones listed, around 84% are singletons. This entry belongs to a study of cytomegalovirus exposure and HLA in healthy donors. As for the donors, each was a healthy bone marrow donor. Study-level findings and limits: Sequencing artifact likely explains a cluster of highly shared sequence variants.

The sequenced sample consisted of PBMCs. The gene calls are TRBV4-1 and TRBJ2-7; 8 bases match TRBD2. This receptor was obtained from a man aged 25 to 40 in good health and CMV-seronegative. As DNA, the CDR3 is TGCGCCAGCAGCCAAGTCCCAAGCGGGAGCTTTTACGAGCAGTACTTC. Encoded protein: CASSQVPSGSFYEQYF.